One and the same sample provided the 14 T cell receptor beta chains below, sequenced in a study of response to subunit inactivated influenza vaccine. TCRdb redid the calling of the RT-PCR reads with MiXCR, one entry per CDR3 protein. Of under 500,000 distinct CDR3 sequences listed, approximately 11% are singletons. The source material was PBMCs from blood, sampled about 40 days after vaccination. The receptor set was obtained from a man aged 50 to 59 who received an inactivated influenza vaccine.

This chain joins TRBV6-1 and TRBJ1-1, with a tentative D call TRBD1 (5 bases). V lost 5 bases and J lost 4, with 11 bases in between. This CDR3 is 13 amino acids long. Germline loops: CDR1 MNHNS, CDR2 SASEGT. Written as DNA, the CDR3 is TGTGCCAGCAGTCGACCAGGGCTCACTGAAGCTTTCTTT. Encoded protein: CASSRPGLTEAFF.

The J gene is TRBJ2-2, the V gene TRBV9, with D perhaps TRBD2 (6 bases). Germline values: CDR1 SGDLS, CDR2 YYNGEE. V lost 4 bases, J lost 7 bases, and 17 bases lay in between. This CDR3 contains 15 residues. The CDR3 bases are TGTGCCAGCAGCCCGCTGGGGACGGAGGGCGGGGAGCTGTTTTTT. As protein: CASSPLGTEGGELFF. The full variable domain, with the rest looked up from reference TRBV9 and TRBJ2-2, is DSGVTQTPKHLITATGQRVTLRCSPRSGDLSVYWYQQSLDQGLQFLIQYYNGEERAKGNILERFSAQQFPDLHSELNLSSLELGDSALYFCASSPLGTEGGELFFGEGSRLTVL.

This clonotype has a count of ten or more. The V gene is TRBV28, the J gene TRBJ2-7; perhaps TRBD1 as D (5 bases). The ends were cut back, 4 bases at V and 1 base at J, with 11 bases in the middle. The CDR3 sequence is 14 residues long. Per the germline V gene, CDR1 is MDHEN and CDR2 is SYDVKM. CDR3 loop: CASSSLQGSYEQYF. The CDR3 DNA sequence: TGTGCCAGCAGTTCATTGCAGGGTTCCTACGAGCAGTACTTC.

The rearrangement uses TRBV10-2 and TRBJ2-7, with D tentatively TRBD1 (6 bases). The germline CDR1 and CDR2 sequences are WSHSY and SAAADI. Trimming took 4 bases from V and 2 from J, leaving 9 bases between them. CDR3 length: 13 amino acids. The CDR3: CASSGTATYEQYF. Here the CDR3 DNA reads TGCGCCAGCAGTGGGACAGCAACCTACGAGCAGTACTTC.

This clonotype came up a few times. The rearrangement links TRBV11-2 to TRBJ2-3, with 7 bases fitting TRBD2. With V trimmed by 5 bases and J by 2 bases, 7 bases remained unmatched. CDR1 and CDR2 (germline): SGHAT, FQNNGV. The CDR3 contains 15 residues. In nucleotides, the CDR3 is TGTGCCAGCAGCCGGGGGGTCCAAAACACAGATACGCAGTATTTT. Its translation: CASSRGVQNTDTQYF.

In this sample, this clonotype turned up a few times. This chain joins TRBV4-3 and TRBJ2-1; TRBD2 agrees at 9 bases. CDR1 and CDR2 from the germline V gene are LGHNA and YSLEER. Trimming at V came to 0 bases and at J to 2 bases, leaving 11 bases not matched to a gene. The CDR3 is 19 residues long. The CDR3, as DNA: TGCGCCAGCAGCCAAGAAGGGGTGTCGCGGGGGGGCGCCTACAATGAGCAGTTCTTC. Its protein product is CASSQEGVSRGGAYNEQFF.

The chain combines TRBV4-3 with TRBJ2-1, with D possibly matching TRBD1 (6 bases). Germline V gene sequence: CDR1 LGHNA, CDR2 YSLEER. The CDR3 runs to 17 residues. V was trimmed by 0 bases and J by 2 bases, leaving 14 bases between them. DNA of the CDR3: TGCGCCAGCAGCCAAGATCTAGTGGCAGGGGCCTACAATGAGCAGTTCTTC. Translated: CASSQDLVAGAYNEQFF.

This clonotype was observed a few times. The chain carries TRBV6-5 and TRBJ2-5, with 7 nucleotides matching TRBD1. J gave up 3 bases and V 2 bases, and 6 bases lay outside the gene matches. The CDR3 loop spans 15 amino acids. Germline-derived CDR1 and CDR2 are MNHEY and SVGAGI. CDR3: CASSYLDRLEETQYF. CDR3 bases: TGTGCCAGCAGTTACCTGGACAGGTTGGAAGAGACCCAGTACTTC.

The chain links TRBV7-2 to TRBJ1-6; 10 positions agree with TRBD1. V gave up 6 bases and J gave up 10 bases; unmatched junction bases: 6. Germline V gene lookup returns CDR1 SGHTA and CDR2 FQGNSA. CDR3 length: 14 amino acids. The CDR3 coding sequence is TGTGCCAGCAGGGGGACAGGGGAAAGCTCACCCCTCCACTTT. Protein product: CASRGTGESSPLHF.

This clonotype was found a few times. This chain uses TRBV7-2 with TRBJ2-7; 10 positions agree with TRBD1. The V gene end was trimmed by 0 bases and the J gene end by 3 bases; junction bases not matched to a gene: 2. The CDR3 is made up of 15 amino acids. Per germline, CDR1 SGHTA and CDR2 FQGNSA. CDR3 region: CASSLARDRGYEQYF. CDR3 in DNA: TGTGCCAGCAGCTTAGCGAGGGACAGGGGCTACGAGCAGTACTTC.

The chain is built from TRBV12-3 or TRBV12-4 and TRBJ2-7; 8 nucleotides agree with TRBD2. The ends lost 6 bases at V and 9 bases at J; junction bases unmatched: 13. CDR3 size: 14 residues. DNA of the CDR3: TGTGCCAGCAGCCCGCGGGGGGACGCAAGCGGGCAGTACTTC. Protein sequence: CASSPRGDASGQYF.

The sample holds many counts of this clonotype. The CDR3 DNA reads TGTGCCAGCAGCATCGGACAGTCGAACACCGGGGAGCTGTTTTTT. Encoded protein: CASSIGQSNTGELFF. The chain carries TRBV7-9 and TRBJ2-2, with a tentative D call TRBD1 (6 bases). The CDR3 is 15 amino acids. The V end was cut by 5 bases, the J end by 0 bases, with 10 bases between. The germline V gene encodes CDR1 SEHNR and CDR2 FQNEAQ (reference sequence).

The chain has TRBV3-1 and TRBJ2-2, with D perhaps TRBD1 or TRBD2 (6 bases each). In germline, CDR1 is LGHDT, CDR2 YNNKEL (reference sequence). The CDR3 sequence is 13 residues long. Trimming took off 4 bases at V and 7 bases at J, with 10 bases between the two ends. CDR3 nucleotide sequence: TGTGCCAGCAGCCCGGGGGCGTTCGGGGAGCTGTTTTTT. Translated, it gives CASSPGAFGELFF.

This clonotype was counted a few times. The V and J genes are TRBV24-1 and TRBJ2-5; 9 nucleotides agree with TRBD1. Germline V gene lookup returns CDR1 KGHDR and CDR2 SFDVKD. The CDR3 length is 15 residues. J lost 5 bases, V lost 7 bases, and 10 bases had no gene match. In nucleotides, the CDR3 is TGTGCCACCAGCGCCAAACAGGGGGCAAGTGAGACCCAGTACTTC. Translation: CATSAKQGASETQYF.